This TCR beta chain was found in a study of T cells in Graves' hyperthyroidism and ophthalmopathy (dated by TCRdb to 2018 to 2020). Background on the whole study: TCR V-J signatures able to tell the groups apart were searched for in a discovery cohort of 90 to 100 patients, of whom roughly 42 had Graves' ophthalmopathy and about 60 had stable Graves' hyperthyroidism. Prospective prediction of ophthalmopathy was tested in an independent validation cohort of 18 to 20 hyperthyroidism patients and 15 to 17 patients who later progressed to ophthalmopathy. The roughly 94 discovery patients were randomly divided into training and test sets at a 7:3 ratio. Thyroid tissue and blood T-cell repertoires from six Graves' hyperthyroidism patients were also compared in the study. After blood sampling, hyperthyroidism patients were treated with methimazole at a starting dose of 30 mg daily, and ophthalmopathy patients were treated with high-dose intravenous methylprednisolone. The paper reports TCR Vbeta CDR3 sequencing of approximately 130 peripheral blood samples: some 44 ophthalmopathy, over 70 hyperthyroidism and around 17 progressor patients. The research as a whole found: Blood samples also contained most of the expanded thyroid clonotypes (frequency above 0.001), which suggests that blood repertoires may reflect thyroid immune responses. In validation, the model predicted progression to ophthalmopathy with approximately 69% sensitivity and roughly 72% specificity, a median of approximately 6.5 months before onset. Sample size was not statistically predetermined, and blinding of investigators to group allocation was not performed. In cross-validation, a model built on a 13 V-J signature told ophthalmopathy apart from stable hyperthyroidism with approximately 91% sensitivity and roughly 82% specificity, and in testing the same model reached 80%/75%.

Worth noting for this clonotype: No antigen is known for it. Per-base quality was not reported, and no clone a single base away is much larger than it.

The TCR beta CDR3 regions were amplified from RNA transcripts. A first-round RT-PCR of the TCR CDR3 used the HTBI primer set with the Qiagen OneStep RT-PCR kit. Libraries were constructed in a second round of multiplex PCR, after which size selection and purification were carried out. Sequencing of the libraries was done on an Illumina HiSeq2000 using paired-end 100 bp reads. Per the source publication's procedure: SOAPnuke was used to process the raw data, with reads discarded if the reads contained adapters or uncalled bases, had a mean Phred below 15, or lacked an exact constant-primer or identifier match. COPE v1.2.5 was used to merge high-quality paired reads, and clonotypes were defined as unique nucleotide sequences. Clonotypes were aligned to IMGT TRBV, TRBD and TRBJ reference segments using MiTCR v1.1. The analysis included only V-J combinations with a frequency above 0.0001, which together covered approximately 99% of the repertoires. A TCS score was defined as the ratio of F50 (clonal expansion) to E x V (chaos), with BLOSUM62-based TCRdist applied between CDR3 peptides within each V-J. Welch's t-statistics and random forest reduced 500 to 550 V-J features to 13, which were used in a naive Bayes classifier (R e1071). The Morisita-Horn index was used to measure how similar the thyroid and blood repertoires were. TCRdb took the public reads, trimmed them with fastp at Q25, ran MiXCR for clone calling and kept in-frame beta chains. Rows with one shared CDR3 protein collapse into an entry with the most common genes and DNA. What appears here as the V and J calls and clone size reflects TCRdb's work, not the paper's. The sample records approximately 700,000 distinct CDR3 sequences, just under 45% of which are singletons. The top ten clones comprise about 7.2% of the sample.

Exclusion was applied to patients with uncontrolled infections, other autoimmune diseases, pregnancy or lactation. Diagnoses relied on clinical symptoms, serum thyroxine and TRAb, thyroid ultrasound and orbital computed tomography. Trizol reagent was used to extract total RNA, and RNA quality was then checked on an Agilent 2100 Bioanalyzer. From cysteine to phenylalanine, the CDR3 is 13 amino acids long. Of the read, only the CDR3 DNA is kept; its 39 bases are in frame from base 1. V gives up 8 bases and J gives up 6 bases, and the segment between their germline ends measures 16 bases. The germline V gene encodes CDR1 MGHDK and CDR2 SYGVNS.

Sequencing input: peripheral blood or thyroid tissue (not recorded which). The receptor was isolated from an adult man with Graves' disease, either hyperthyroidism or ophthalmopathy (not recorded which). Here the chain combines TRBV25-1 and TRBJ1-1, with a tentative D gene TRBD1 over 5 matching bases. CDR3 region: CASSPPWDAEAFF. The base sequence is TGTGCCAGCTCACCACCGTGGGACGCTGAAGCTTTCTTT.